Listed here is a single T cell receptor beta chain. This sample was included in a study of blood T cell repertoires in COVID-19. The wider study: The United States, Italy and Spain were the sources of the acute and convalescent COVID-19 samples. The cDNA or gDNA used as material had been derived from T cells, B-cell-depleted T cells, or PBMCs.

This table comes from immunoSEQ multiplex PCR, and its TCRdb copy is limited to in-frame clones, with some not included. The repertoire holds fewer than 150,000 clones, 70% to 85% seen once, with about 7% in the top ten. The V and J ends lost 5 bases and 6 bases respectively, with 10 bases between them. This CDR3 spans 13 amino acids. CDR1 SEHNR and CDR2 FQNEAQ come from the germline V gene (reference sequence). The source of this sequence is a human donor in a cohort sampled during active COVID-19. The sequenced sample consisted of peripheral blood. This chain connects TRBV7-9 to TRBJ2-2, with D perhaps TRBD2 (5 bases). CDR3 nucleotide sequence: TGTGCCAGCAGCGGTAGCGCCCCCGGGGAGCTGTTTTTT. This translates into CASSGSAPGELFF. Based on the CDR3 plus reference TRBV7-9 and TRBJ2-2, the full variable domain is DTGVSQNPRHKITKRGQNVTFRCDPISEHNRLYWYRQTLGQGPEFLTYFQNEAQLEKSRLLSDRFSAERPKGSFSTLEIQRTEQGDSAMYLCASSGSAPGELFFGEGSRLTVL.